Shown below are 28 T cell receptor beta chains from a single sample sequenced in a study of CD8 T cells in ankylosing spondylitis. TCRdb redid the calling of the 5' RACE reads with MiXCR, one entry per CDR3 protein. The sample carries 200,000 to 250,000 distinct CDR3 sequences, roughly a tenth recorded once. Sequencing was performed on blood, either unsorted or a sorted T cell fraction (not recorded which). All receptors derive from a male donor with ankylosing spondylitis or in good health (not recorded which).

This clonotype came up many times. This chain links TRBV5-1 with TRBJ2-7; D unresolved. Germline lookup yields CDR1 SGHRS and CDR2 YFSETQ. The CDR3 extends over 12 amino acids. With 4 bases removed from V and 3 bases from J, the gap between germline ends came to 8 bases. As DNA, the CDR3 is TGCGCCAGCAGCGAACGTGGCTACGAGCAGTACTTC. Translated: CASSERGYEQYF.

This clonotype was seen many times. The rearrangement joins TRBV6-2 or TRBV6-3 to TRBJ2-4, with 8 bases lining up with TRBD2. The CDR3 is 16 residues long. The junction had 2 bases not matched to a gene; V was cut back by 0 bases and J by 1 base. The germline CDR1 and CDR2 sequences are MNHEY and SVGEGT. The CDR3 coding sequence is TGTGCCAGCAGTTACTCTCCTAGCGGGGCCAAAAACATTCAGTACTTC. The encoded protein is CASSYSPSGAKNIQYF.

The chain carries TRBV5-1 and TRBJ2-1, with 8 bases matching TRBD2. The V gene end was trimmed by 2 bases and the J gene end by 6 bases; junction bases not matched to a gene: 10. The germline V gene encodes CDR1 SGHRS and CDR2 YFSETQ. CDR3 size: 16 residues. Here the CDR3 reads CASSFPTGGHGNEQFF. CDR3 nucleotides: TGCGCCAGCAGCTTCCCTACGGGGGGGCACGGCAATGAGCAGTTCTTC. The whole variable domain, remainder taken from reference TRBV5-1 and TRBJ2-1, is KAGVTQTPRYLIKTRGQQVTLSCSPISGHRSVSWYQQTPGQGLQFLFEYFSETQRNKGNFPGRFSGRQFSNSRSEMNVSTLELGDSALYLCASSFPTGGHGNEQFFGPGTRLTVL.

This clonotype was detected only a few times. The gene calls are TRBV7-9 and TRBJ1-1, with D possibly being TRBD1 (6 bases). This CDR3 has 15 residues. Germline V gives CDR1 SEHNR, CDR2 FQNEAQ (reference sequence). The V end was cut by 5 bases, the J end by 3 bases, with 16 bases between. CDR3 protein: CASSSLYREHTEAFF. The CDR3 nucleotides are TGTGCCAGCAGCAGCCTCTACAGGGAGCACACTGAAGCTTTCTTT.

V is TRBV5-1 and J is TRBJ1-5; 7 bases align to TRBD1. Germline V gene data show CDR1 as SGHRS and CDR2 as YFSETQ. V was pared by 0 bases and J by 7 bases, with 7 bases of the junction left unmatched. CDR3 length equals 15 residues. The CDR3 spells CASSLDRDSGQPQHF. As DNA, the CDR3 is TGCGCCAGCAGCTTGGATAGGGACAGTGGACAGCCCCAGCATTTT.

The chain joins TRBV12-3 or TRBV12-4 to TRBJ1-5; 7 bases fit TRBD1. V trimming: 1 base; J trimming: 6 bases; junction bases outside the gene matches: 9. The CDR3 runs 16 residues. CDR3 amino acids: CASSLDRQGLGQPQHF. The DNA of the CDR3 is TGTGCCAGCAGTTTAGACCGACAGGGCCTCGGTCAGCCCCAGCATTTT.

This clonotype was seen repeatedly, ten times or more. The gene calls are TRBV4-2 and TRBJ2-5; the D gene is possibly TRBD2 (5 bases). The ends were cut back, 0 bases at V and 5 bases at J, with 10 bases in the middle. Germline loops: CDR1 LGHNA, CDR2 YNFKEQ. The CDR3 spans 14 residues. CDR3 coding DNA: TGTGCCAGCAGCCAAGATTGGGGAGCCGAGACCCAGTACTTC. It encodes CASSQDWGAETQYF.

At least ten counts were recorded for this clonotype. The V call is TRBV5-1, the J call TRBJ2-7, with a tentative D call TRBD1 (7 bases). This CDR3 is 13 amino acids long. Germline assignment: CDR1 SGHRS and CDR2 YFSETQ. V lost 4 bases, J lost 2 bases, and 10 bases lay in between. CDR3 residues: CASSAGQTYEQYF. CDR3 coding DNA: TGCGCCAGCAGCGCGGGACAGACCTACGAGCAGTACTTC.

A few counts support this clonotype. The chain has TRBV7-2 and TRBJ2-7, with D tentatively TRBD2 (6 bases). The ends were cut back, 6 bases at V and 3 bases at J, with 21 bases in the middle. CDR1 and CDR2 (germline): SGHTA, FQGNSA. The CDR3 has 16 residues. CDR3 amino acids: CASSYVSVGLNYEQYF. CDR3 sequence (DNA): TGTGCCAGCAGTTATGTATCCGTGGGACTTAACTACGAGCAGTACTTC.

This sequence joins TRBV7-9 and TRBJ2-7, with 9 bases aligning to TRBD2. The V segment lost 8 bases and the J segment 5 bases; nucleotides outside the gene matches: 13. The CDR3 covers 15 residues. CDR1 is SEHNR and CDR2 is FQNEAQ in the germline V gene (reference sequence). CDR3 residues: CASLTHSGSIDEQYF. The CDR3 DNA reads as TGTGCCAGCCTAACCCATAGCGGGAGTATCGACGAGCAGTACTTC.

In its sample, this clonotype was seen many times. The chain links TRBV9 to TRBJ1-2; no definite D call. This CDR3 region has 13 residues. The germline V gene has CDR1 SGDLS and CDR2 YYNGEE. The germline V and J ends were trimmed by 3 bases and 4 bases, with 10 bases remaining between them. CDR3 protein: CASSGGSTYGYTF. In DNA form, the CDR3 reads TGTGCCAGCAGCGGAGGATCTACCTATGGCTACACCTTC.

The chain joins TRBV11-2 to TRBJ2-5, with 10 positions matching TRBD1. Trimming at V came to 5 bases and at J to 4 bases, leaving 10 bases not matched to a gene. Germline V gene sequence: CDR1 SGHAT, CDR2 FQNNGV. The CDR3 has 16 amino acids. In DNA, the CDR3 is TGTGCCAGCAGCCCCCACGGCGACAGGGGGCGAGAGACCCAGTACTTC. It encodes CASSPHGDRGRETQYF.

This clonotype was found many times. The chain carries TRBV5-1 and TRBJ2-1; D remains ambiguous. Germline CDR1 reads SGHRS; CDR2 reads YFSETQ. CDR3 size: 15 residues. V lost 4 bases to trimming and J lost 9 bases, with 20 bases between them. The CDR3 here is CASSATTVAWGEQFF. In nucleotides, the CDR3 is TGCGCCAGCAGCGCTACTACAGTGGCTTGGGGTGAGCAGTTCTTC.

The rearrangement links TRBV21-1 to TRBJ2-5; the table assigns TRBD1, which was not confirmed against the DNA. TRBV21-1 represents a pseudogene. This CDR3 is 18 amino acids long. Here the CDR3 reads CASSKKGEVRDPQETQYF. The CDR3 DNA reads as TGTGCCAGCAGCAAAAAAGGGGAAGTTCGGGATCCGCAAGAGACCCAGTACTTC.

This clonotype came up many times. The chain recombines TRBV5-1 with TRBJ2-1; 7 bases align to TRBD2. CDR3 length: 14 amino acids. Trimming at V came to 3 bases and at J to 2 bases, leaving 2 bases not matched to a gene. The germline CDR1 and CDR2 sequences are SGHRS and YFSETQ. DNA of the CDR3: TGCGCCAGCAGCTACGCGGGGGCCTACAATGAGCAGTTCTTC. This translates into CASSYAGAYNEQFF.

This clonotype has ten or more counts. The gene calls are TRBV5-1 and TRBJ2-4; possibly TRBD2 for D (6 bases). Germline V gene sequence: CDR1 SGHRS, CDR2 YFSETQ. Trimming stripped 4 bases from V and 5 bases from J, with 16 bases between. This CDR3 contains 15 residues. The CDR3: CASSAGSGNENIQYF. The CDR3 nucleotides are TGCGCCAGCAGCGCGGGGTCGGGGAACGAAAACATTCAGTACTTC.

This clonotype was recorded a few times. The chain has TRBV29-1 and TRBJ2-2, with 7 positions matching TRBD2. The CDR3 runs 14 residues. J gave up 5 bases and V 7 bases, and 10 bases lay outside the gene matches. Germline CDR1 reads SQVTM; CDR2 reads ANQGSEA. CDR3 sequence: CSARTRGGTGELFF. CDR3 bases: TGCAGCGCTAGGACACGGGGAGGGACCGGGGAGCTGTTTTTT.

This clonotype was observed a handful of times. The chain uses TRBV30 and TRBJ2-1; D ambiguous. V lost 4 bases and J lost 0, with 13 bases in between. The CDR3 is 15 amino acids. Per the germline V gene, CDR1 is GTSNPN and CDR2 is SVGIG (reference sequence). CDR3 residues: CAWKVGFSSYNEQFF. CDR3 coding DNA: TGTGCCTGGAAGGTAGGGTTCAGCTCCTACAATGAGCAGTTCTTC.

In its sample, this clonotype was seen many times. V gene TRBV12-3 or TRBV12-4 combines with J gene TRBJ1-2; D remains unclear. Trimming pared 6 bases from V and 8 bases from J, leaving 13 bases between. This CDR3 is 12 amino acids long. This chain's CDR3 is CASSTDTWGYTF. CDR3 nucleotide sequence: TGTGCCAGCAGCACCGATACTTGGGGCTACACCTTC.

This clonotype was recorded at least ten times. The CDR3 is CASSRTVDTEAFF. CDR3 coding DNA: TGTGCCAGTAGTCGGACAGTGGACACTGAAGCTTTCTTT. This sequence joins TRBV19 and TRBJ1-1; a possible D gene is TRBD1 (6 bases). The CDR3 has 13 residues. Trimming cost V 5 bases and J 3 bases, with 10 bases left between them. CDR1 is LNHDA and CDR2 is SQIVND in the germline V gene (reference sequence).

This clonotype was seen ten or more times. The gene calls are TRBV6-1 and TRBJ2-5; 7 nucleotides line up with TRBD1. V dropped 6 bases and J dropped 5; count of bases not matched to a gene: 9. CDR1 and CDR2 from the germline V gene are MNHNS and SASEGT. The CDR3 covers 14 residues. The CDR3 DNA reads TGTGCCAGCAGCCGAACAGGGGTGTGGGAGACCCAGTACTTC. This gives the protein CASSRTGVWETQYF.

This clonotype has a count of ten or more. In DNA form, the CDR3 reads TGTGCCAGCGGGAGCGCGGGAAGAGGGGTATCACCCCTCCACTTT. Amino acid sequence: CASGSAGRGVSPLHF. The rearrangement joins TRBV6-1 to TRBJ1-6; D is perhaps TRBD1 (5 bases). Per the germline V gene, CDR1 is MNHNS and CDR2 is SASEGT. The CDR3 spans 15 residues. V lost 8 bases, J lost 10 bases, and 21 bases lay in between.

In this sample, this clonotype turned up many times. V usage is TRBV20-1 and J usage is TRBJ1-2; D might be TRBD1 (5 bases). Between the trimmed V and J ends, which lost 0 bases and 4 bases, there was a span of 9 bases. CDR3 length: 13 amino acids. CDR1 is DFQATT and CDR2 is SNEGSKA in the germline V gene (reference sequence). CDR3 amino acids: CSARDDSSYGYTF. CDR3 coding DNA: TGCAGTGCTAGAGATGACAGTTCCTATGGCTACACCTTC.

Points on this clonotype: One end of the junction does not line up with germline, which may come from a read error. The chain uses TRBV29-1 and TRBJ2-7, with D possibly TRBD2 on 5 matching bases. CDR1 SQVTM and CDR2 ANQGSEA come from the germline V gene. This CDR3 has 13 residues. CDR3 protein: CSVEEPGVYKQYF. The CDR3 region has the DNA TGCAGCGTTGAAGAACCCGGGGTCTACAAGCAGTACTTC.

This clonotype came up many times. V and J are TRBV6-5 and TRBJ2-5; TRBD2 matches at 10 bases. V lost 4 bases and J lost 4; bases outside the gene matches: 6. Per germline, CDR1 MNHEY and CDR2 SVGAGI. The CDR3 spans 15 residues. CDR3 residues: CASSSLAGAGETQYF. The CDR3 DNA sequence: TGTGCCAGCAGTTCTCTAGCGGGGGCTGGAGAGACCCAGTACTTC.

The CDR3 is CASSHGTGAPGEQFF. As DNA, the CDR3 is TGTGCCAGCAGTCACGGGACAGGGGCGCCTGGTGAGCAGTTCTTC. The rearrangement uses TRBV6-4 and TRBJ2-1; TRBD1 aligns across 10 bases. The germline gives CDR1 MRHNA, CDR2 SNTAGT. The CDR3 length is 15 residues. V dropped 5 bases and J dropped 9; count of bases not matched to a gene: 10.

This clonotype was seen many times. The CDR3 bases are TGTGCCAGCAGCGCAACAGGGGGCGAAGAGACCCAGTACTTC. Its protein is CASSATGGEETQYF. The chain couples TRBV5-4 to TRBJ2-5; the match to TRBD1 covers 9 bases. The CDR3 totals 14 residues. The V and J ends lost 4 bases and 3 bases, in that order; junction bases with no gene match: 4. Germline CDR1 and CDR2: SGHNT and YYREEE (reference sequence).

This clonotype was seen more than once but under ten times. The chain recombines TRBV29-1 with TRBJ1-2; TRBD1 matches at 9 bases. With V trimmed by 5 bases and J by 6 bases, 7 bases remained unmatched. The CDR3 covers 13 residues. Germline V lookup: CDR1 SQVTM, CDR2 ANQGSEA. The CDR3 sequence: CSVSNRGLDGYTF. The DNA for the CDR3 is TGCAGCGTTTCCAACAGGGGGCTCGATGGCTACACCTTC.